Detailed here is one T cell receptor beta chain. Assay: immunoSEQ multiplex PCR; the TCRdb copy retains only in-frame clones and omits some. The sample carries fewer than 110,000 clones, about 90% recorded once. This entry is derived from a study of T cell changes during pregnancy in multiple sclerosis. This CDR3 comprises 13 residues. Per the germline V gene, CDR1 is SGHDT and CDR2 is YYEEEE. V lost 4 bases and J lost 7; bases outside the gene matches: 4. The TCR originated in a female donor with multiple sclerosis, enrolled in a pregnancy study. The material sequenced was peripheral blood, taken in the second trimester of pregnancy. This chain joins TRBV5-6 and TRBJ1-4, with 7 bases identical to TRBD1. The CDR3 DNA follows: TGTGCCAGCAGCCGGGACAGTGTTGAAAAACTGTTTTTT. Its translation: CASSRDSVEKLFF.